This TCR beta chain is from a study of T cells expressing NK-cell markers. Background on the study: Sorted CD3+CD56+NKG2C+, CD3+CD56+NKG2C- and CD3+CD56-NKG2C+ T cells provided the TCR beta repertoires. One of the eight sequenced donors was seronegative, whereas the other seven were HCMV-seropositive.

A remark on this clonotype: The target antigen is unknown.

General study findings and limits: Among a handful of donors, these clonotypes also ranked first in the CD3+CD56-NKG2C+ fraction.

As the method of synthesis, 5'RACE template switching with UMIs yielded TCR beta cDNA. TCRdb reprocessed the 5' RACE reads; each CDR3 protein has one entry and no DNA is given. The sample table includes approximately 460,000 distinct CDR3 sequences. This clonotype was obtained from a woman between 18 and 70 years old in good health. Material: blood T cells: a sorted CD56 or NKG2C T cell subset, CD4+ or CD8+ T cells, or bulk PBMC T cells (not recorded which).

This CDR3 is CASSVLGGSAGGELFF. The chain has TRBV9 and TRBJ2-2; TCRdb picks TRBD2, but there is no DNA to check that call. The germline CDR1 and CDR2 sequences are SGDLS and YYNGEE. CDR3 length: 16 amino acids.